The source of this T cell receptor (beta chain) is a study of blood T cell repertoires in COVID-19. The assay was immunoSEQ multiplex PCR, and TCRdb's table has in-frame clones only and misses some. The repertoire holds 220,000 or so clones, with about 86% as singletons. The specimen sequenced was PBMCs or T cells enriched from blood (not recorded which). This sequence originates from a woman aged 35 to 49 with acute COVID-19.

CDR3 nucleotides: TGTGCCAGCAGCTTAGGACAGGCGGATCTCGGCTACACCTTC. Translation: CASSLGQADLGYTF. This sequence joins TRBV7-2 and TRBJ1-2, with TRBD1 as a possible D gene (6 bases). Trimming took 1 base from V and 8 from J, leaving 14 bases between them. CDR1 SGHTA and CDR2 FQGNSA come from the germline V gene. The CDR3 contains 14 residues.